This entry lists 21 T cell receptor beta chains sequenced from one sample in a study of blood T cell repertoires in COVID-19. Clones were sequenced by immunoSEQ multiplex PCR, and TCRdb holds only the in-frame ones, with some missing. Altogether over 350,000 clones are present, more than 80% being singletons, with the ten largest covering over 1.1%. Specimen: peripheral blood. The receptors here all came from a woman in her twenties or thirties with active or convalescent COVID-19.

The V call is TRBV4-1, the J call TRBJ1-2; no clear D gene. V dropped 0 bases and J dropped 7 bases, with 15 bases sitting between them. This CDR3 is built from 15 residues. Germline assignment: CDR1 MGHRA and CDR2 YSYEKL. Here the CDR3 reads CASSQEATIPGGYTF. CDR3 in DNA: TGCGCCAGCAGCCAAGAAGCAACAATCCCGGGTGGCTACACCTTC.

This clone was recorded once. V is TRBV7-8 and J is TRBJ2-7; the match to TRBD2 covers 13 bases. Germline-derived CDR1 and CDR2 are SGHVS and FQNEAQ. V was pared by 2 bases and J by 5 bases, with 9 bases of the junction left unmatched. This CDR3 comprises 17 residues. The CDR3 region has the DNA TGTGCCAGCAGCTTATGGGGACTAGCGGGGCCAGAGGACGAGCAGTACTTC. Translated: CASSLWGLAGPEDEQYF. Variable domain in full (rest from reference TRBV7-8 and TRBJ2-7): GAGVSQSPRYKVAKRGQDVALRCDPISGHVSLFWYQQALGQGPEFLTYFQNEAQLDKSGLPSDRFFAERPEGSVSTLKIQRTQQEDSAVYLCASSLWGLAGPEDEQYFGPGTRLTVT.

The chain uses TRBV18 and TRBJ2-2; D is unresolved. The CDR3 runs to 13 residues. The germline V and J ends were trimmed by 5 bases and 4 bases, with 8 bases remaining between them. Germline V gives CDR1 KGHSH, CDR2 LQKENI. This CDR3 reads CASSSPSTGELFF. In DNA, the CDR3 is TGTGCCAGCTCATCCCCGAGCACCGGGGAGCTGTTTTTT.

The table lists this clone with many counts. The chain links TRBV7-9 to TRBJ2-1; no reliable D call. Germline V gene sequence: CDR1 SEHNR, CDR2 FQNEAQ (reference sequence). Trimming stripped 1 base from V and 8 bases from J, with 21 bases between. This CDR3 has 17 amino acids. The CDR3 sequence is CASSLGRGVSPPDEQFF. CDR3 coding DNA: TGTGCCAGCAGCTTAGGTCGAGGCGTTTCACCTCCCGATGAGCAGTTCTTC.

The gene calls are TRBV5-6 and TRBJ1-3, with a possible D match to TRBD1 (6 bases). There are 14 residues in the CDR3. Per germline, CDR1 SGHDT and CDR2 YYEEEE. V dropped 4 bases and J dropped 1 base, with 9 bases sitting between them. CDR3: CASSPQGSGNTIYF. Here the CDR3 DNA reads TGTGCCAGCAGCCCTCAGGGGTCTGGAAACACCATATATTTT.

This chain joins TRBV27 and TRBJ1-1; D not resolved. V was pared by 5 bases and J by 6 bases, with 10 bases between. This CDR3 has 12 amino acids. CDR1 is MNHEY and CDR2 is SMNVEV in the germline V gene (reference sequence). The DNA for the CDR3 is TGTGCCAGCAGTAACACCCCCTCTGAAGCTTTCTTT. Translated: CASSNTPSEAFF.

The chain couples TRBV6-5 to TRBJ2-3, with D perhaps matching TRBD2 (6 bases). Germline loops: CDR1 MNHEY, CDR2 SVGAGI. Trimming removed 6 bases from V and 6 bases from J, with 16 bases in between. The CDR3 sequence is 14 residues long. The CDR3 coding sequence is TGTGCCAGCAGGCGGGACTCTGGGCTTGATACGCAGTATTTT. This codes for CASRRDSGLDTQYF.

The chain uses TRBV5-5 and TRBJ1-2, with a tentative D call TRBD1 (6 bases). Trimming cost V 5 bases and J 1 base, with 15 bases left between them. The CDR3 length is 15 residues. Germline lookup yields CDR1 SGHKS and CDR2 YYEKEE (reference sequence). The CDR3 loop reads CASRPSAGVNYGYTF. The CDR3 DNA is TGTGCCAGCAGACCGAGTGCAGGGGTTAACTATGGCTACACCTTC.

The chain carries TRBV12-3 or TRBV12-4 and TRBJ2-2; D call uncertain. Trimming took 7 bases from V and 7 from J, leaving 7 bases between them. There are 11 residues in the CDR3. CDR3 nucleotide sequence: TGTGCCAGCACCGTTATCGGGGAGCTGTTTTTT. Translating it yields CASTVIGELFF.

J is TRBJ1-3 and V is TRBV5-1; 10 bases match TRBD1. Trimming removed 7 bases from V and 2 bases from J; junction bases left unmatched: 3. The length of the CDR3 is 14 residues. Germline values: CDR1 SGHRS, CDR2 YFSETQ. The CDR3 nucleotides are TGCGCCAGCCGGGACAGGGGTGCTGGAAACACCATATATTTT. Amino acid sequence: CASRDRGAGNTIYF.

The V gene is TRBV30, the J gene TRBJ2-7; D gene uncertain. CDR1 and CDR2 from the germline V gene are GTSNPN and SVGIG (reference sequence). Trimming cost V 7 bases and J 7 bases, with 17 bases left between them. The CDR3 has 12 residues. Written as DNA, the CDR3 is TGTGCCTATAGACGTTCCTCGAGGGAGCAGTACTTC. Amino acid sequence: CAYRRSSREQYF.

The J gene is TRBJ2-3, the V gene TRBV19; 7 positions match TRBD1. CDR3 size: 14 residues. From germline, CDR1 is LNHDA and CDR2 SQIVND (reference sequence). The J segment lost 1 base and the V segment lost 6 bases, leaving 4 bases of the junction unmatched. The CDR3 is CASSDRVGTDTQYF. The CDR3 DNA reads TGTGCCAGTAGCGACAGGGTGGGCACAGATACGCAGTATTTT.

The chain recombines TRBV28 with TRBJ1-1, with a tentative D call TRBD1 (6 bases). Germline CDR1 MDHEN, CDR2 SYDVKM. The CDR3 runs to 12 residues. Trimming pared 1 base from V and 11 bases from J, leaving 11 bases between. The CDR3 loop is CASSLLQGSAFF. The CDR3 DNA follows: TGTGCCAGCAGTTTATTACAGGGCAGCGCTTTCTTT.

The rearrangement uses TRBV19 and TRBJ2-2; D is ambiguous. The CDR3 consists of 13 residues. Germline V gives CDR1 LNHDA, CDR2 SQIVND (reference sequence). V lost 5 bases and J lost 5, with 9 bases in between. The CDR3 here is CASSALVTGELFF. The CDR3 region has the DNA TGTGCCAGTAGTGCACTTGTAACCGGGGAGCTGTTTTTT.

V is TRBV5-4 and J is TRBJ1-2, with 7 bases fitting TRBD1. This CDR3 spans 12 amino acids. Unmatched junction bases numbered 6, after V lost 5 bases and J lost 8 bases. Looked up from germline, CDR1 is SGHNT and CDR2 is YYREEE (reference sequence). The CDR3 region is CASRIDRAGYTF. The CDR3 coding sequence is TGTGCCAGCAGGATAGACAGGGCGGGCTACACCTTC.

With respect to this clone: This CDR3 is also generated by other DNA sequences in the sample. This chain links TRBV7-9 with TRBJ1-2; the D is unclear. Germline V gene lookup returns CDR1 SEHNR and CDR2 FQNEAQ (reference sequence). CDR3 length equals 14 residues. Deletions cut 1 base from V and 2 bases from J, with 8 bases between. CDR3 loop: CASSLGTGNYGYTF. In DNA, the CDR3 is TGTGCCAGCAGCTTAGGGACGGGGAACTATGGCTACACCTTC.

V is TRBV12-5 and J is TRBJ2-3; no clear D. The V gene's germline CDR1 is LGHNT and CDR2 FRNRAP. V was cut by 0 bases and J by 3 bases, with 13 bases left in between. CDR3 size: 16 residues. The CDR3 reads CASGLVLSPTTDTQYF. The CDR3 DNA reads TGTGCTAGTGGTTTGGTACTCTCCCCTACTACAGATACGCAGTATTTT.

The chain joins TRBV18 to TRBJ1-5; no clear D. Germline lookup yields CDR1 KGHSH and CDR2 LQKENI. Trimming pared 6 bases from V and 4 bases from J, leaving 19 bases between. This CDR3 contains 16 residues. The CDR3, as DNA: TGTGCCAGCTCCACAAACGAGGGTATTATGAATCAGCCCCAGCATTTT. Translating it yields CASSTNEGIMNQPQHF.

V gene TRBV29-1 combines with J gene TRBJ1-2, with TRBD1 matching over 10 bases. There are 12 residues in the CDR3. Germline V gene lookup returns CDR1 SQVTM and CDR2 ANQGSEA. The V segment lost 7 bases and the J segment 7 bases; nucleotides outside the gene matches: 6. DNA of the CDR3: TGCAGCGGAGGGACAGGGGAGCGTGGCTACACCTTC. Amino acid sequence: CSGGTGERGYTF.

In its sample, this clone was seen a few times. CDR3 residues: CASSLFSGTAEGEQYF. CDR3 bases: TGTGCCAGCAGTTTGTTCTCCGGGACAGCTGAGGGGGAGCAGTACTTC. The chain combines TRBV27 with TRBJ2-7, with TRBD1 matching 7 bases. The germline gives CDR1 MNHEY, CDR2 SMNVEV (reference sequence). The J segment lost 7 bases and the V segment lost 3 bases, leaving 15 bases of the junction unmatched. The CDR3 sequence is 16 residues long.

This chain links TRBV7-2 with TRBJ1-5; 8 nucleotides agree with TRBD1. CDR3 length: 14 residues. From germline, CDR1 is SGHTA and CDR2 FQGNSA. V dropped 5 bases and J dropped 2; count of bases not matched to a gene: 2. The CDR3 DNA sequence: TGTGCCAGCAGCCAGGGACAGGGCAATCAGCCCCAGCATTTT. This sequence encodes CASSQGQGNQPQHF.